These 8 T cell receptor beta chains share one sample of origin, sequenced in a study of blood T cell repertoires in COVID-19. Profiled with immunoSEQ multiplex PCR; TCRdb holds only in-frame clones, not every one. Among approximately 250,000 clones, approximately 86% were seen once, and the ten largest hold about 1%. Source material: PBMCs or T cells enriched from blood (not recorded which). These receptors were collected from a woman aged 30 to 39 who had recovered from COVID-19.

The chain recombines TRBV4-1 with TRBJ2-1; D ambiguous. Trimming took 0 bases from V and 7 from J, leaving 10 bases between them. Per the germline V gene, CDR1 is MGHRA and CDR2 is YSYEKL. The CDR3 is 14 amino acids. CDR3 nucleotide sequence: TGCGCCAGCAGCCAAGAGTGGCTTGTTAATGAGCAGTTCTTC. Translated, it gives CASSQEWLVNEQFF.

The chain carries TRBV28 and TRBJ1-5; D is unresolved. V gave up 2 bases and J gave up 3 bases, with 11 bases separating them. Germline CDR1 and CDR2: MDHEN and SYDVKM. CDR3 size: 15 residues. Here the CDR3 reads CASSLGPRLNQPQHF. CDR3 nucleotide sequence: TGTGCCAGCAGTTTAGGGCCACGGCTCAATCAGCCCCAGCATTTT.

This clone was detected only once. The chain has TRBV13 and TRBJ2-3; D ambiguous. Germline CDR1 PRHDT, CDR2 FYEKMQ (reference sequence). The CDR3 is made up of 15 amino acids. Trimming cost V 2 bases and J 5 bases, with 14 bases left between them. CDR3 nucleotide sequence: TGTGCCAGCAGCTTACGCGGTAGCAGATTAGATACGCAGTATTTT. This codes for CASSLRGSRLDTQYF.

This clone has a single count. For the CDR3, the DNA is TGCAGCGTTGAAGAGGGGGCTTTGAACACTGAAGCTTTCTTT. Translated: CSVEEGALNTEAFF. The chain uses TRBV29-1 and TRBJ1-1; D may be TRBD1 (6 bases). Trimming stripped 0 bases from V and 0 bases from J, with 8 bases between. Germline loops: CDR1 SQVTM, CDR2 ANQGSEA. The CDR3 sequence is 14 residues long.

The V gene is TRBV28, the J gene TRBJ2-3, with TRBD2 identical over 9 bases. The CDR3 is made up of 16 amino acids. V gave up 4 bases and J gave up 2 bases; unmatched junction bases: 7. CDR1 is MDHEN and CDR2 is SYDVKM in the germline V gene. The DNA of the CDR3 is TGTGCCAGCAGTTCCGGGGTAGCGGGGGTCACAGATACGCAGTATTTT. This codes for CASSSGVAGVTDTQYF.

The chain employs TRBV2 and TRBJ1-5, with D possibly matching TRBD1 (6 bases). V dropped 1 base and J dropped 0 bases, with 10 bases sitting between them. The CDR3 extends over 16 amino acids. Germline V CDR1 and CDR2: SNHLY, FYNNEI. The CDR3 nucleotides are TGTGCCAGCAGTGAAGATCGGGGGGCTAGCAATCAGCCCCAGCATTTT. This gives the protein CASSEDRGASNQPQHF.

The chain joins TRBV5-1 to TRBJ2-1; no reliable D call. Germline lookup yields CDR1 SGHRS and CDR2 YFSETQ. This CDR3 comprises 15 residues. V lost 0 bases and J 4 bases, leaving 11 bases between the germline ends. DNA of the CDR3: TGCGCCAGCAGCTTGGAAGACACTGGATACAATGAGCAGTTCTTC. As protein: CASSLEDTGYNEQFF.

The J gene is TRBJ2-7, the V gene TRBV27; TRBD1 matches 12 bases. CDR3 size: 13 residues. Trimming at V came to 9 bases and at J to 7 bases, leaving 7 bases not matched to a gene. Looked up from germline, CDR1 is MNHEY and CDR2 is SMNVEV (reference sequence). CDR3 nucleotides: TGTGCCAGTACGGGACAGGGGGCCAGGGAGCAGTACTTC. This encodes CASTGQGAREQYF.